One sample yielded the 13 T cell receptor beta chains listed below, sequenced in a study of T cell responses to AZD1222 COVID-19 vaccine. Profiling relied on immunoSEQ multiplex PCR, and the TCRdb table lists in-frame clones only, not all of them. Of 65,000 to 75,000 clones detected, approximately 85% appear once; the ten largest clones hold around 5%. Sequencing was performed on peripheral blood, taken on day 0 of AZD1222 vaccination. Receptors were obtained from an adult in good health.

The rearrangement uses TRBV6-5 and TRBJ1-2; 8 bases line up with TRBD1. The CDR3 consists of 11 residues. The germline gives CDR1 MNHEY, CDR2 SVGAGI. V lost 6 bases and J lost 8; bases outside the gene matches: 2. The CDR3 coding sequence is TGTGCCAGCAGGACAGGGGTCGGCTACACCTTC. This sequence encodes CASRTGVGYTF.

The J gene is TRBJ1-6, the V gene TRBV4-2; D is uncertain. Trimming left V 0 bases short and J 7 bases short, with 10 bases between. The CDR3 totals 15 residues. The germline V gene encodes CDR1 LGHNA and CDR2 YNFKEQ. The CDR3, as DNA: TGTGCCAGCAGCCAAGAACGGACTCAAAATTCACCCCTCCACTTT. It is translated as CASSQERTQNSPLHF.

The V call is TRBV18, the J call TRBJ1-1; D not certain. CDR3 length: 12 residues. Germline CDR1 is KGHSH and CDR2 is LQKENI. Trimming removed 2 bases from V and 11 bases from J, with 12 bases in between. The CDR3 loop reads CASSPGEGVAFF. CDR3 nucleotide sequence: TGTGCCAGCTCACCAGGTGAGGGAGTGGCTTTCTTT.

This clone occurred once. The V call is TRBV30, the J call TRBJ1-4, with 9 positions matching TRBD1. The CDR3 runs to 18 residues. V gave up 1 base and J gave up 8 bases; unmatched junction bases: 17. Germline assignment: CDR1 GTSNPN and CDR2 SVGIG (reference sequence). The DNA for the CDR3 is TGTGCCTGGAGTGAAACCGGGACAGGGCGCGAGGAGGGCGAAAAACTGTTTTTT. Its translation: CAWSETGTGREEGEKLFF.

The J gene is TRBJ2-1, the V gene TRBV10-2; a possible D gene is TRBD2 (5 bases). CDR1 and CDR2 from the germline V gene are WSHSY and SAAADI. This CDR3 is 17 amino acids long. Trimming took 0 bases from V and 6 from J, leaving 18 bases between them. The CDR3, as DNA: TGCGCCAGCAGTGAGTCGCCAGCTTCTTGGGCGGGCAATGAGCAGTTCTTC. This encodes CASSESPASWAGNEQFF.

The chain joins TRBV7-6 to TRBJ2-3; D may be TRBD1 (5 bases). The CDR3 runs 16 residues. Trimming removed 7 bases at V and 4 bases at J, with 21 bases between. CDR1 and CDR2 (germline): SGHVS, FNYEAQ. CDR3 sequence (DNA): TGTGCCAGCAACCCTTTCGTGGGCGTGGGGCCAGATACGCAGTATTTT. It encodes CASNPFVGVGPDTQYF. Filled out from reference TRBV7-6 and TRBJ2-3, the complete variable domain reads GAGVSQSPRYKVTKRGQDVALRCDPISGHVSLYWYRQALGQGPEFLTYFNYEAQQDKSGLPNDRFSAERPEGSISTLTIQRTEQRDSAMYRCASNPFVGVGPDTQYFGPGTRLTVL.

The CDR3 loop reads CASSSDDYLAYNSPLHF. The CDR3 nucleotides read TGTGCCAGCAGCTCAGACGACTATTTGGCTTATAATTCACCCCTCCACTTT. This chain connects TRBV9 to TRBJ1-6; D is ambiguous. The CDR3 runs to 17 residues. V was cut by 4 bases and J by 4 bases, with 18 bases left in between. CDR1 is SGDLS and CDR2 is YYNGEE in the germline V gene.

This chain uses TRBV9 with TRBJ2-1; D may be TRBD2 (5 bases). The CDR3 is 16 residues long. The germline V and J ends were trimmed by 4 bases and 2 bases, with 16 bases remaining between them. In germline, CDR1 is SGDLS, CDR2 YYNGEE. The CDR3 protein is CASSPEGRIAYNEQFF. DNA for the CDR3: TGTGCCAGCAGCCCAGAGGGCAGGATAGCCTACAATGAGCAGTTCTTC.

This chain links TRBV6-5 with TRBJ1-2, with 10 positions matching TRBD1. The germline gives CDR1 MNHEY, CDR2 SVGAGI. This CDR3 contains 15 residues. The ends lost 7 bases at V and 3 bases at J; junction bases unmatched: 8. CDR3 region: CASTRGTGDDYGYTF. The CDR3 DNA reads TGTGCCAGCACCAGGGGGACAGGGGATGACTATGGCTACACCTTC.

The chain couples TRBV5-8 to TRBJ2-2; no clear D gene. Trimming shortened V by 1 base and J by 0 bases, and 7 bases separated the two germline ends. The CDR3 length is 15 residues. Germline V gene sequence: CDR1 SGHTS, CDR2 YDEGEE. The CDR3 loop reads CASSLISSNTGELFF. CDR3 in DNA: TGTGCCAGCAGCTTGATCAGTTCGAACACCGGGGAGCTGTTTTTT.

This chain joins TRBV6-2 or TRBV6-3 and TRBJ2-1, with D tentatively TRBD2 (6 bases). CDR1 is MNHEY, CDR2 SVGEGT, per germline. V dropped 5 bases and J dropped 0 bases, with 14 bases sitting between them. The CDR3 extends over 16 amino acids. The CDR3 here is CASSLQEGPSYNEQFF. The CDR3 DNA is TGTGCCAGCAGTCTTCAGGAGGGGCCCTCCTACAATGAGCAGTTCTTC.

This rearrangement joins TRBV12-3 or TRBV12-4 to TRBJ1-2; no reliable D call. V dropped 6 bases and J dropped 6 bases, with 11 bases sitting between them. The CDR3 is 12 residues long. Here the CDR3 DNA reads TGTGCCAGCAGGCAGGATTCCCATGGCTACACCTTC. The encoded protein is CASRQDSHGYTF.

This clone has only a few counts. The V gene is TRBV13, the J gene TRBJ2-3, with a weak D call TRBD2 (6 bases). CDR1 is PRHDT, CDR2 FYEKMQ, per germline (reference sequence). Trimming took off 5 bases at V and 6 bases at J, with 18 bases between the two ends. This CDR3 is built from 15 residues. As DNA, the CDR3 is TGTGCCAGCAGCCGGAGGACTACCCTGGGGGATACGCAGTATTTT. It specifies CASSRRTTLGDTQYF.